This TCR beta chain was identified during a study of naive and memory T cell subsets. The treatment here: skin biopsy from PPD injection site in Mantoux-positive individual. A UMI-containing oligonucleotide was joined by 3' ligation to the TCR cDNA template. Individuals with a positive Mantoux test gave biopsies from PPD-injected skin. This clonotype was detected a few times. V was shortened by 5 bases and J by 6 bases, with 9 bases between the two germline ends. The CDR3 is made up of 12 amino acids. Germline CDR1 and CDR2: SGHTA and FQGNSA. The SP2 primer and nested alpha and beta constant region primers amplified ligated cDNA in four rounds. Reverse transcription of blood and skin TCR RNA was primed at alpha and beta constant regions. TCRdb re-analysed the UMI-ligation and nested PCR reads in MiXCR, keeping a single row per CDR3 protein. The sample gives fewer than 35,000 distinct CDR3 sequences, roughly 7.3% of which show up once; 3.1% is in the top ten.

This sequence was found in an adult in good health. The chain joins TRBV7-2 to TRBJ2-3; no reliable D call. The sample was skin, taken from a tuberculin skin test site. In nucleotides, the CDR3 is TGTGCCAGCAGCCGGTACGGTGATACGCAGTATTTT. Translating it yields CASSRYGDTQYF.